This TCR beta chain was sequenced in a study of blood T cell repertoires in COVID-19. Study in general: The samples span acute and convalescent COVID-19 from the United States, Italy and Spain. Sources were T cells, B-cell-depleted T cells, or PBMCs; the material itself was cDNA or gDNA.

How the authors handled the data: Amplification from reference gene primers served as the basis for estimated nucleated cell counts. Measured with immunoSEQ multiplex PCR; TCRdb has only the in-frame clones, and not every one. For V, J and clone size, that table is used; D and trimming come from the DNA. The table lists 89,000 or so clones, roughly 83% of them singletons, with roughly 8% in the top ten. V shed 6 bases and J shed 6 bases, with 19 bases lying between them. The CDR3 runs to 15 residues. Germline V gene data show CDR1 as MNHEY and CDR2 as SMNVEV (reference sequence). The specimen was peripheral blood. The rearrangement links TRBV27 to TRBJ2-3, with D possibly TRBD1 on 5 matching bases. This clonotype was obtained from a man aged 50-60 years with active COVID-19. The CDR3 DNA reads TGTGCCAGCAGCTCCGGACCGACAGCCGGGGATACGCAGTATTTT. It yields the protein CASSSGPTAGDTQYF.